What follows describes a single TCR beta chain. Its antigen is not known. V lost 2 bases to trimming and J lost 0 bases; unmatched junction nucleotides: 17. CDR3 size: 21 residues. The germline gives CDR1 DFQATT, CDR2 SNEGSKA (reference sequence). It was uncontrolled infection, other autoimmune disease, pregnancy or lactation that excluded patients. These data belong to a study of T cells in Graves' hyperthyroidism and ophthalmopathy. Regions amplified from RNA transcripts were the TCR beta CDR3 regions. TCR CDR3 underwent first-round RT-PCR with the HTBI primer set. TCRdb called the multiplex PCR reads again in MiXCR, with one record for every CDR3 protein. The sample gives hundreds of thousands of distinct CDR3 sequences, around 21% of which show up once; more than 30% is in the top ten. Study-level results: Before onset, ophthalmopathy was predicted by the model a median around 6 months earlier.

The sample consisted of blood. The V gene is TRBV20-1, the J gene TRBJ2-1, with 12 nucleotides matching TRBD2. The source of this sequence is a man aged 25-45 years with Graves' ophthalmopathy. CDR3 DNA: TGCAGTGCTAGAAAACTAGCGGGAGGACAAACCTCGGGGGACTCCTACAATGAGCAGTTCTTC. This translates into CSARKLAGGQTSGDSYNEQFF.